These 25 T cell receptor beta chains were sequenced from one sample in a study of CD4 T cells in relation to SARS-CoV-2 and coronaviruses. Before the COVID-19 pandemic, during about 2011-2019, CD4+ T cells were taken from unexposed donors. CD4+ T cells were isolated from the cells after 10 days of culture. These receptors lack a known antigen. Sequenced by immunoSEQ multiplex PCR; TCRdb stores in-frame clones only, minus some. Of approximately 16,000 clones listed, around 73% are singletons. Specimen: CD4+ T cells from PBMCs, cultured in vitro. These receptors all stem from a human donor in good health.

The chain is built from TRBV9 and TRBJ1-2; 8 nucleotides align to TRBD1. V lost 0 bases and J lost 8; bases outside the gene matches: 3. Germline CDR1 and CDR2: SGDLS and YYNGEE. CDR3 length: 13 residues. CDR3 region: CASSVDDRGGYTF. The CDR3 DNA reads TGTGCCAGCAGCGTAGACGACAGGGGAGGCTACACCTTC.

The V and J genes are TRBV5-6 and TRBJ2-7, with a possible D match to TRBD1 (6 bases). The CDR3 totals 16 residues. Germline lookup yields CDR1 SGHDT and CDR2 YYEEEE. The V gene lost 4 bases and the J gene lost 0 bases, with 17 bases spanning the gap. This CDR3 reads CASSIGPTGSSYEQYF. The CDR3 nucleotides are TGTGCCAGCAGCATCGGACCAACAGGGAGCTCCTACGAGCAGTACTTC. The entire variable domain, with the rest obtained from reference TRBV5-6 and TRBJ2-7, is as follows: DAGVTQSPTHLIKTRGQQVTLRCSPKSGHDTVSWYQQALGQGPQFIFQYYEEEERQRGNFPDRFSGHQFPNYSSELNVNALLLGDSALYLCASSIGPTGSSYEQYFGPGTRLTVT.

The chain recombines TRBV5-1 with TRBJ1-3; 8 bases align to TRBD1. Unmatched junction bases numbered 12, after V lost 1 base and J lost 0 bases. The CDR3 contains 19 residues. Germline loops: CDR1 SGHRS, CDR2 YFSETQ. The CDR3, as DNA: TGCGCCAGCAGCTTGCTCGGACAGGGAAGTGCTGGCTCTGGAAACACCATATATTTT. It translates to CASSLLGQGSAGSGNTIYF.

The gene calls are TRBV12-5 and TRBJ2-3; 9 nucleotides agree with TRBD1. This CDR3 comprises 18 residues. Trimming at V came to 0 bases and at J to 1 base, leaving 8 bases not matched to a gene. CDR1 is LGHNT and CDR2 is FRNRAP in the germline V gene. In DNA, the CDR3 is TGTGCTAGTGGTTTGGTGATAACAGGGGGCGCGGGCACAGATACGCAGTATTTT. Its protein product is CASGLVITGGAGTDTQYF.

J is TRBJ1-2 and V is TRBV28; D not certain. The ends were cut back, 5 bases at V and 8 bases at J, with 15 bases in the middle. From germline, CDR1 is MDHEN and CDR2 SYDVKM. The CDR3 consists of 13 residues. The CDR3 is CASSEQRTLGYTF. CDR3 nucleotide sequence: TGTGCCAGCAGTGAACAGAGAACCTTGGGCTACACCTTC.

The rearrangement joins TRBV27 to TRBJ2-7, with 8 bases identical to TRBD1. The V gene's germline CDR1 is MNHEY and CDR2 SMNVEV (reference sequence). Unmatched junction bases numbered 12, after V lost 2 bases and J lost 0 bases. The CDR3 length is 18 residues. The CDR3 here is CASSLRSPGQGHSYEQYF. The DNA of the CDR3 is TGTGCCAGCAGTTTACGTTCCCCAGGACAGGGCCACTCCTACGAGCAGTACTTC.

The V and J genes are TRBV9 and TRBJ1-1; 7 bases are a match to TRBD1. Germline lookup yields CDR1 SGDLS and CDR2 YYNGEE. This CDR3 contains 13 residues. Trimming took 2 bases from V and 5 from J; bases not matched to a gene: 3. The CDR3 protein is CASSVPGGTEAFF. Written as DNA, the CDR3 is TGTGCCAGCAGCGTTCCAGGGGGGACTGAAGCTTTCTTT.

The J gene is TRBJ2-7, the V gene TRBV9, with D tentatively TRBD1 (6 bases). This CDR3 spans 15 amino acids. In germline, CDR1 is SGDLS, CDR2 YYNGEE. Trimming cost V 0 bases and J 4 bases, with 14 bases left between them. CDR3 sequence reads: CASSVGAGEQYEQYF. The CDR3 coding sequence is TGTGCCAGCAGCGTAGGCGCAGGGGAGCAGTACGAGCAGTACTTC.

V and J are TRBV5-1 and TRBJ2-2; 7 nucleotides line up with TRBD1. The CDR3 runs to 14 residues. Germline CDR1 reads SGHRS; CDR2 reads YFSETQ. V gave up 5 bases and J gave up 6 bases; unmatched junction bases: 7. The CDR3 here is CASRRTGEPGELFF. Here the CDR3 DNA reads TGCGCCAGCAGACGTACAGGGGAGCCCGGGGAGCTGTTTTTT.

V usage is TRBV29-1 and J usage is TRBJ2-7, with 9 bases identical to TRBD1. The V gene end was trimmed by 7 bases and the J gene end by 6 bases; junction bases not matched to a gene: 10. Per the germline V gene, CDR1 is SQVTM and CDR2 is ANQGSEA. The CDR3 loop spans 13 amino acids. CDR3 loop: CSASGTGIGEQYF. CDR3 nucleotides: TGCAGCGCCAGCGGGACAGGGATTGGCGAGCAGTACTTC.

The V call is TRBV3-1 (or the pseudogene TRBV3-2), the J call TRBJ2-3; 9 bases are a match to TRBD2. Germline V CDR1 and CDR2: LGHDT, YNNKEL (reference sequence). With 0 bases clipped from V and 2 bases from J, the junction kept 3 bases outside the gene matches. This CDR3 has 16 amino acids. CDR3 residues: CASSQELAGITDTQYF. The DNA for the CDR3 is TGTGCCAGCAGCCAAGAACTAGCGGGCATCACAGATACGCAGTATTTT.

The chain couples TRBV6-1 to TRBJ1-1; weak D call: TRBD1 (5 bases). The germline V and J ends were trimmed by 3 bases and 1 base, with 6 bases remaining between them. The CDR3 has 13 residues. Germline assignment: CDR1 MNHNS and CDR2 SASEGT. DNA of the CDR3: TGTGCCAGCAGTGAGGGGGGGAACACTGAAGCTTTCTTT. This sequence encodes CASSEGGNTEAFF.

The genes are TRBV30 and TRBJ1-3, with 9 nucleotides matching TRBD1. V was clipped by 1 base and J by 4 bases; unmatched bases: 2. This CDR3 has 14 amino acids. Germline V gene lookup returns CDR1 GTSNPN and CDR2 SVGIG (reference sequence). The CDR3 region is CAWSGDRVGNTIYF. The CDR3 coding sequence is TGTGCCTGGAGTGGGGACAGGGTCGGAAACACCATATATTTT.

The J gene is TRBJ2-2, the V gene TRBV13, with D maybe TRBD1 (6 bases). In germline, CDR1 is PRHDT, CDR2 FYEKMQ (reference sequence). The V gene lost 5 bases and the J gene lost 1 base, with 11 bases spanning the gap. The CDR3 length is 15 residues. The CDR3 region has the DNA TGTGCCAGCAGCATCGGGACATTGAACACCGGGGAGCTGTTTTTT. This codes for CASSIGTLNTGELFF.

This chain joins TRBV9 and TRBJ2-6; TRBD2 might be the D (7 bases). V was shortened by 4 bases and J by 3 bases, with 23 bases between the two germline ends. Looked up from germline, CDR1 is SGDLS and CDR2 is YYNGEE. This CDR3 spans 19 amino acids. DNA of the CDR3: TGTGCCAGCAGCCCGATCCAAGGGGGGGGGCGCGGTGGGGCCAACGTCCTGACTTTC. As protein: CASSPIQGGGRGGANVLTF.

This clone was picked up one time. The CDR3 coding sequence is TGTGCCTGGAGACCCAGACCCATTGGTGGGCACACCATATATTTT. This translates into CAWRPRPIGGHTIYF. V usage is TRBV30 and J usage is TRBJ1-3; no clear D. CDR3 length: 15 residues. CDR1 and CDR2 from the germline V gene are GTSNPN and SVGIG (reference sequence). V lost 3 bases, J lost 8 bases, and 20 bases lay in between.

This chain links TRBV7-7 with TRBJ2-1; 11 nucleotides agree with TRBD1. Germline CDR1 reads SSHAT; CDR2 reads FNYEAQ (reference sequence). This CDR3 has 15 residues. Trimming cost V 5 bases and J 2 bases; bases outside gene matches: 2. This chain's CDR3 is CASSTGQGAYNEQFF. In DNA, the CDR3 is TGTGCCAGCAGCACGGGACAGGGGGCCTACAATGAGCAGTTCTTC.

This clone was recorded only once. This chain uses TRBV24-1 with TRBJ2-5, with 9 bases lining up with TRBD1. Germline loops: CDR1 KGHDR, CDR2 SFDVKD. This CDR3 is 16 amino acids long. J was trimmed by 1 base and V by 3 bases; bases with no gene match: 5. The CDR3 DNA sequence: TGTGCCACCAGTGATAAAGGGACAGGGCGCCAAGAGACCCAGTACTTC. This translates into CATSDKGTGRQETQYF.

The CDR3 DNA reads as TGTGCCAGCAGTTTACGGGGGAACACTGAAGCTTTCTTT. Its protein product is CASSLRGNTEAFF. The chain recombines TRBV12-3 or TRBV12-4 with TRBJ1-1; D uncertain. The CDR3 totals 13 residues. The ends were cut back, 2 bases at V and 1 base at J, with 5 bases in the middle.

This clone was counted between two and nine times. The chain has TRBV10-3 and TRBJ1-1, with D unresolved. CDR3 size: 14 residues. Between the trimmed V and J ends, which lost 3 bases and 4 bases, there was a span of 12 bases. Looked up from germline, CDR1 is ENHRY and CDR2 is SYGVKD. The CDR3 nucleotides are TGTGCCATCAGTGATCCCAAAAGGAGCACTGAAGCTTTCTTT. It translates to CAISDPKRSTEAFF.

This clone has just a few counts. The rearrangement links TRBV27 to TRBJ1-4; D might be TRBD1 (6 bases). With 5 bases removed from V and 10 bases from J, the gap between germline ends came to 17 bases. The germline CDR1 and CDR2 sequences are MNHEY and SMNVEV (reference sequence). This CDR3 contains 14 residues. CDR3 nucleotide sequence: TGTGCCAGCAGTCCCGCCCAGGGGAGAGGAAAACTGTTTTTT. Translating it yields CASSPAQGRGKLFF.

This chain links TRBV7-2 with TRBJ2-7, with D tentatively TRBD1 (5 bases). This CDR3 is 12 amino acids long. Trimming removed 5 bases at V and 4 bases at J, with 9 bases between. The germline CDR1 and CDR2 sequences are SGHTA and FQGNSA. As DNA, the CDR3 is TGTGCCAGCAGCCCAGGGATTTACGAGCAGTACTTC. Protein product: CASSPGIYEQYF.

The CDR3 spells CSFYPGLAGGDEQFF. The CDR3 coding sequence is TGCAGTTTTTATCCGGGACTAGCGGGAGGGGATGAGCAGTTCTTC. The rearrangement uses TRBV29-1 and TRBJ2-1, with 16 bases identical to TRBD2. Germline loops: CDR1 SQVTM, CDR2 ANQGSEA. CDR3 length equals 15 residues.

The genes are TRBV3-1 (or the pseudogene TRBV3-2) and TRBJ1-5; tentatively, D is TRBD1 (5 bases). V lost 4 bases and J lost 6, with 16 bases in between. The germline V gene has CDR1 LGHDT and CDR2 YNNKEL (reference sequence). This CDR3 spans 15 amino acids. The DNA for the CDR3 is TGTGCCAGCAGCCGGGGTGGAGGGGAGTTTCAGCCCCAGCATTTT. Translating it yields CASSRGGGEFQPQHF.

V usage is TRBV6-5 and J usage is TRBJ2-1; 7 bases agree with TRBD2. This CDR3 is 15 amino acids long. The V gene's germline CDR1 is MNHEY and CDR2 SVGAGI. The trim removed 3 bases at V and 8 bases at J, leaving 10 bases unmatched. The CDR3 DNA follows: TGTGCCAGCAGTTATATGCGCGGGAGAGAATATGAGCAGTTCTTC. Its translation: CASSYMRGREYEQFF.